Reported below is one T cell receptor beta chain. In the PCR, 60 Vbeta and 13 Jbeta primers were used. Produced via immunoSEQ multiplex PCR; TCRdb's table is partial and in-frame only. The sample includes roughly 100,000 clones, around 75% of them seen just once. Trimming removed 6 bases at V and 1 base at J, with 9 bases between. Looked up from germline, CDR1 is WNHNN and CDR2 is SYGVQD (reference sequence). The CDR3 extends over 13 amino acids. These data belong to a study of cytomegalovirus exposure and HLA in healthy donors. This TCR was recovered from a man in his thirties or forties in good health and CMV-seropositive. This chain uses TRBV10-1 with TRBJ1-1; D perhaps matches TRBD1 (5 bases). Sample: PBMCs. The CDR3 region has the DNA TGCGCCAGCAGGGACACGGCGAACACTGAAGCTTTCTTT. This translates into CASRDTANTEAFF.